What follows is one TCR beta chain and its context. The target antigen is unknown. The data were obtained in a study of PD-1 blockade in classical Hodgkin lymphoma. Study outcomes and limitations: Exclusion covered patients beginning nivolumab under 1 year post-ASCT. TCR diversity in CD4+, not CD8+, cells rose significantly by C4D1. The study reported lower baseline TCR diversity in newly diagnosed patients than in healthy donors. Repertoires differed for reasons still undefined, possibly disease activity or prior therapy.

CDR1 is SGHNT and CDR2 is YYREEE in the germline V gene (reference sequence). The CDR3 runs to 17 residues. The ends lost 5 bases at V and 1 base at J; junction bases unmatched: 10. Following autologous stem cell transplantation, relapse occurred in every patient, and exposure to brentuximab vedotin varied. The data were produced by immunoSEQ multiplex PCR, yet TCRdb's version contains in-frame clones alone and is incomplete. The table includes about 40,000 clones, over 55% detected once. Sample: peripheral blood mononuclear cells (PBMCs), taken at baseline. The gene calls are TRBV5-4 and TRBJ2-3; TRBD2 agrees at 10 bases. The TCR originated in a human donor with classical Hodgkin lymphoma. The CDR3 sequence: CASSPRQRGGGTDTQYF. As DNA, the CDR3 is TGTGCCAGCAGTCCAAGACAGCGGGGGGGTGGCACAGATACGCAGTATTTT.